One TCR beta chain is described in this entry. Its antigen is unknown. No much larger clone exists at a distance of one base, and base qualities are not known. This specimen comes from a study of blood T cell repertoires in COVID-19 (dated by TCRdb to about 2020). Describing the broader study: Collaborator samples came from the United States, Italy and Spain and covered acute and convalescent phases of COVID-19. Where available, HLA class I and class II types were obtained from metadata supplied by the sample provider rather than from assay-based typing. Nearly every sample came with metadata listing a de-identified subject ID, COVID-19 status, age in years and sex. Samples came from the ongoing ImmuneRACE study (first 160 participants) plus 1,254 subjects from 6 global collaborators. The dataset comprised deeply sampled blood TCRbeta repertoires from subjects exposed to, actively infected with, or recovered from COVID-19. The repertoires were made available in a free public database intended to serve as a resource for research on the immune response to SARS-CoV-2. The prospective study material was composed of cDNA or gDNA derived from T cells, B-cell-depleted T cells, or PBMCs.

Study-wide findings and limitations: The amount of clinical and demographic metadata varied by source and participant and was provided uncurated.

TCRbeta CDR3 regions were amplified from genomic DNA by means of the immunoSEQ Assay, a bias-controlled multiplex PCR. As for how the authors treated the data: The number of nucleated cells in each sample was estimated from the amplification of reference gene primers within the assay. Sequence reads were collapsed and filtered to measure the absolute abundance of every unique TCRbeta CDR3 rearrangement. For each sample, productive Simpson clonality was calculated as the square root of Simpson's diversity index across productive rearrangements. The table comes from immuneACCESS by way of TCRdb, which keeps in-frame sequences with V and J called. Part of the clones is missing from these tables; in studies checked, under half for an unresolved V gene and the rest for unknown reasons. D and trimming were read from the DNA, whereas the V and J calls and clone size are those reported in that table. Here the sample has around 99,000 clones; over 60% occur a single time. The top ten hold approximately 8.7% of the sample.

Sequences MNHEY (CDR1) and SVGEGT (CDR2) are obtained from the germline V gene. The CDR3 spans 15 residues, from the cysteine through the phenylalanine. Kept here is only the CDR3 DNA, which spans 45 bases and is read in frame from base 1. Between the V and J ends, shortened by 4 bases and 5 bases respectively, the junction contains 15 bases. Another Seattle source contributed samples from volunteer blood donors who had recovered from COVID-19. Collaborating institutions collected whole blood in K2EDTA tubes following their own protocols. For TCRbeta analysis, collaborators shipped samples as frozen whole blood, isolated PBMCs, or DNA extracted from either of those sample types.

Recombination joined TRBV6-2 or TRBV6-3 with TRBJ2-1, with TRBD2 as a weak D call on 6 bases. The source of this sequence is a man aged 45-65 years who had recovered from COVID-19. The material sequenced was peripheral blood. The nucleotides read TGTGCCAGCAGTTCAGGAGGGCTAGGGGACAATGAGCAGTTCTTC. This sequence encodes CASSSGGLGDNEQFF.